The following is a T cell receptor (beta chain) sequence with its context. Its antigen is currently unknown. This sample was taken from a study of cytomegalovirus exposure and HLA in healthy donors. Study-wide context: Assignment to the Caucasian-associated ancestry cluster applied to 81% of the roughly 420 genotyped donors.

The study's findings and limits: Generally TCR sequences proved uncommon, though certain public TCRs appeared in numerous donors.

This PCR relied on a set of 60 Vbeta primers and 13 Jbeta primers. Assay: immunoSEQ multiplex PCR; the TCRdb copy retains only in-frame clones and omits some. This sample's clone table lists approximately 140,000 clones. Germline-derived CDR1 and CDR2 are SGHRS and YFSETQ. The CDR3 length is 14 residues. Trimming removed 3 bases at V and 1 base at J, with 10 bases between. The sequencing input was PBMCs. This sequence originates from a woman between 35 and 50 years old in good health and CMV-seronegative. This sequence joins TRBV5-1 and TRBJ2-5; TRBD2 is a possible D gene (5 bases). Here the CDR3 DNA reads TGCGCCAGCAGCTCCTCGGGATCCCAAGAGACCCAGTACTTC. As protein: CASSSSGSQETQYF.